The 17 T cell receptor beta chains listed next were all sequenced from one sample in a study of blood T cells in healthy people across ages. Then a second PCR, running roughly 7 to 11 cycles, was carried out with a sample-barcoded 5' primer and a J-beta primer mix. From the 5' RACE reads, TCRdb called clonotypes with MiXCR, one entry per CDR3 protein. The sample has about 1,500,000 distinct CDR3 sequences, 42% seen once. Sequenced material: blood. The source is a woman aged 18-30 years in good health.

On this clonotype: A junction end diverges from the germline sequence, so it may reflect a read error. In DNA form, the CDR3 reads TGCAGGGCTAGGGTCGACAGTAGCTCCTACAATGAGCAGTTCTTC. This sequence encodes CRARVDSSSYNEQFF. The chain uses TRBV20-1 and TRBJ2-1, with D perhaps matching TRBD1 (5 bases). CDR3 length equals 15 residues. Germline CDR1 and CDR2: DFQATT and SNEGSKA (reference sequence).

The chain's CDR3 is CASREGTNQGAYGYTF. Written as DNA, the CDR3 is TGTGCCAGCAGGGAGGGGACAAATCAAGGGGCCTATGGCTACACCTTC. The V and J genes are TRBV9 and TRBJ1-2; possibly TRBD1 for D (6 bases). The germline V gene encodes CDR1 SGDLS and CDR2 YYNGEE. CDR3 size: 16 residues. The V gene lost 5 bases and the J gene lost 4 bases, with 21 bases spanning the gap.

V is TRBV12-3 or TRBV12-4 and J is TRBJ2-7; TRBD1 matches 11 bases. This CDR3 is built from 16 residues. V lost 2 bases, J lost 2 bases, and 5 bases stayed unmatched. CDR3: CASSLMGTGGPYEQYF. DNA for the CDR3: TGTGCCAGCAGTTTAATGGGGACAGGGGGACCCTACGAGCAGTACTTC.

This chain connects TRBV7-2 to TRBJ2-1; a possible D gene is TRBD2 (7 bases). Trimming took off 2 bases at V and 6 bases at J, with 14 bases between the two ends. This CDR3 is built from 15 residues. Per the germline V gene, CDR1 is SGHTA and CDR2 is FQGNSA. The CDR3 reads CASSLRAGQRNEQFF. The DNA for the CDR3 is TGTGCCAGCAGCTTAAGAGCGGGACAACGCAATGAGCAGTTCTTC. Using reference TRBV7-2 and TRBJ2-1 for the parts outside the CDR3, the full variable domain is GAGVSQSPSNKVTEKGKDVELRCDPISGHTALYWYRQSLGQGLEFLIYFQGNSAPDKSGLPSDRFSAERTGGSVSTLTIQRTQQEDSAVYLCASSLRAGQRNEQFFGPGTRLTVL.

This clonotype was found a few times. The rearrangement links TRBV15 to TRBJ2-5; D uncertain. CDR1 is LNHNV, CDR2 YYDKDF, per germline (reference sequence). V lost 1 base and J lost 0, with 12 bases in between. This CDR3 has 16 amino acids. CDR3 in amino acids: CATSRVSSSYQETQYF. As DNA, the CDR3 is TGTGCCACCAGCAGAGTGTCCTCCTCGTACCAAGAGACCCAGTACTTC.

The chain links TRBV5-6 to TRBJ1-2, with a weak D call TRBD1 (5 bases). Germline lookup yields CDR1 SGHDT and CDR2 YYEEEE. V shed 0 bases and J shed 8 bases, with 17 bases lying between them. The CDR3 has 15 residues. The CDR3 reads CASSLDVRVGSGYTF. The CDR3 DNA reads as TGTGCCAGCAGCTTGGACGTCAGGGTGGGTTCCGGCTACACCTTC. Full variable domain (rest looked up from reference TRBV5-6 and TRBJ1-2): DAGVTQSPTHLIKTRGQQVTLRCSPKSGHDTVSWYQQALGQGPQFIFQYYEEEERQRGNFPDRFSGHQFPNYSSELNVNALLLGDSALYLCASSLDVRVGSGYTFGSGTRLTVV.

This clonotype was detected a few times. The CDR3 here is CAVSQASYNEQFF. The CDR3 DNA reads TGTGCCGTATCCCAAGCCTCCTACAATGAGCAGTTCTTC. V is TRBV10-3 and J is TRBJ2-1, with no clear D. Trimming cost V 11 bases and J 0 bases, with 11 bases left between them. This CDR3 has 13 residues. Looked up from germline, CDR1 is ENHRY and CDR2 is SYGVKD.

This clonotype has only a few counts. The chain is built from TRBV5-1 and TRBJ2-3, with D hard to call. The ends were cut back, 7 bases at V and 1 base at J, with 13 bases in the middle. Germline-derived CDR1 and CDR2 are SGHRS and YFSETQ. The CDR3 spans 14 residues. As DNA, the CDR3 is TGCGCCAGCCAAGGCCAGGCGGGCACAGATACGCAGTATTTT. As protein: CASQGQAGTDTQYF.

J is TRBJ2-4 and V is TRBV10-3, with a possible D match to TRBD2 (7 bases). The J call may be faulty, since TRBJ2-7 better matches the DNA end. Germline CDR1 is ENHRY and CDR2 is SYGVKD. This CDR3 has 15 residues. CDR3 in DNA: TGTGCCATCAGTGAGTCGGGGGGGGCCGCGTACGAGCAGTACTTC. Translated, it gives CAISESGGAAYEQYF.

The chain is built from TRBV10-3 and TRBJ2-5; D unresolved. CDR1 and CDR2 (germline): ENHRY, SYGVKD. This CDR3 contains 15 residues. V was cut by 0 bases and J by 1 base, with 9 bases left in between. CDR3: CAISESVQTQETQYF. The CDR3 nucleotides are TGTGCCATCAGTGAGTCGGTACAGACCCAAGAGACCCAGTACTTC.

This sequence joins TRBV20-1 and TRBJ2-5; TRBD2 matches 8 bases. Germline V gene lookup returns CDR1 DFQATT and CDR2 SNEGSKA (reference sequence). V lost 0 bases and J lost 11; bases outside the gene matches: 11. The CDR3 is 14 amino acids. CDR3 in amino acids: CSARDAGGADEQYF. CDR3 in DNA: TGCAGTGCTAGAGATGCCGGGGGGGCCGATGAGCAGTACTTC.

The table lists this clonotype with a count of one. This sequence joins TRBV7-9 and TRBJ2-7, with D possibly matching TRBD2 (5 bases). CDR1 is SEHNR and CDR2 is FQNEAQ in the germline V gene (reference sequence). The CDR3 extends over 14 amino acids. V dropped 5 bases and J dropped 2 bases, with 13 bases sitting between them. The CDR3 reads CASSEKGDAYEQYF. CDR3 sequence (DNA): TGTGCCAGCAGCGAAAAGGGAGACGCCTACGAGCAGTACTTC.

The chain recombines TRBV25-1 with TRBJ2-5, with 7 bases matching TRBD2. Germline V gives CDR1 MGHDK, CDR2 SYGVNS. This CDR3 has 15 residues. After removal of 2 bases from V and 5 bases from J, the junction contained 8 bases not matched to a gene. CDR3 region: CASSETGGSGETQYF. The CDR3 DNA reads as TGTGCCAGCAGTGAAACTGGCGGGAGCGGGGAGACCCAGTACTTC.

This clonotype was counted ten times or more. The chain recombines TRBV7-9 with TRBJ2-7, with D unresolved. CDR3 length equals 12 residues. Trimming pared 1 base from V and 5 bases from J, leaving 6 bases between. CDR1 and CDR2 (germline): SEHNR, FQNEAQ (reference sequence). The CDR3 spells CASSLGVDEQYF. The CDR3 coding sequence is TGTGCCAGCAGCTTAGGGGTCGACGAGCAGTACTTC.

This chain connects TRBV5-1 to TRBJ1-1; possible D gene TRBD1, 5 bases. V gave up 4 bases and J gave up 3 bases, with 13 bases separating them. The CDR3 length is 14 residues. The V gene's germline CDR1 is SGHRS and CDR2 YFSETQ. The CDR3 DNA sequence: TGCGCCAGCAGCGTGGCCGGGGGATACACTGAAGCTTTCTTT. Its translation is CASSVAGGYTEAFF.

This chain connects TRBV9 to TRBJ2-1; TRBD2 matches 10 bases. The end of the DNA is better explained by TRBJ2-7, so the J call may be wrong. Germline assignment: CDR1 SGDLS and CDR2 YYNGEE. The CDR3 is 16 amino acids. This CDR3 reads CASSRASGSYYNEQYF. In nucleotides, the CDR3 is TGTGCCAGCAGCCGGGCTAGCGGGAGTTACTACAATGAGCAGTACTTC.

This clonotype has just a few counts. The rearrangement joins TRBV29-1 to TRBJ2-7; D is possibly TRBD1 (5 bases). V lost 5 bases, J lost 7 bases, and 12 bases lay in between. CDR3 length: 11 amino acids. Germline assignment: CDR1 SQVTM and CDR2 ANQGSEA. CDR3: CSVPRGNEQYF. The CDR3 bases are TGCAGCGTTCCAAGGGGTAATGAGCAGTACTTC.